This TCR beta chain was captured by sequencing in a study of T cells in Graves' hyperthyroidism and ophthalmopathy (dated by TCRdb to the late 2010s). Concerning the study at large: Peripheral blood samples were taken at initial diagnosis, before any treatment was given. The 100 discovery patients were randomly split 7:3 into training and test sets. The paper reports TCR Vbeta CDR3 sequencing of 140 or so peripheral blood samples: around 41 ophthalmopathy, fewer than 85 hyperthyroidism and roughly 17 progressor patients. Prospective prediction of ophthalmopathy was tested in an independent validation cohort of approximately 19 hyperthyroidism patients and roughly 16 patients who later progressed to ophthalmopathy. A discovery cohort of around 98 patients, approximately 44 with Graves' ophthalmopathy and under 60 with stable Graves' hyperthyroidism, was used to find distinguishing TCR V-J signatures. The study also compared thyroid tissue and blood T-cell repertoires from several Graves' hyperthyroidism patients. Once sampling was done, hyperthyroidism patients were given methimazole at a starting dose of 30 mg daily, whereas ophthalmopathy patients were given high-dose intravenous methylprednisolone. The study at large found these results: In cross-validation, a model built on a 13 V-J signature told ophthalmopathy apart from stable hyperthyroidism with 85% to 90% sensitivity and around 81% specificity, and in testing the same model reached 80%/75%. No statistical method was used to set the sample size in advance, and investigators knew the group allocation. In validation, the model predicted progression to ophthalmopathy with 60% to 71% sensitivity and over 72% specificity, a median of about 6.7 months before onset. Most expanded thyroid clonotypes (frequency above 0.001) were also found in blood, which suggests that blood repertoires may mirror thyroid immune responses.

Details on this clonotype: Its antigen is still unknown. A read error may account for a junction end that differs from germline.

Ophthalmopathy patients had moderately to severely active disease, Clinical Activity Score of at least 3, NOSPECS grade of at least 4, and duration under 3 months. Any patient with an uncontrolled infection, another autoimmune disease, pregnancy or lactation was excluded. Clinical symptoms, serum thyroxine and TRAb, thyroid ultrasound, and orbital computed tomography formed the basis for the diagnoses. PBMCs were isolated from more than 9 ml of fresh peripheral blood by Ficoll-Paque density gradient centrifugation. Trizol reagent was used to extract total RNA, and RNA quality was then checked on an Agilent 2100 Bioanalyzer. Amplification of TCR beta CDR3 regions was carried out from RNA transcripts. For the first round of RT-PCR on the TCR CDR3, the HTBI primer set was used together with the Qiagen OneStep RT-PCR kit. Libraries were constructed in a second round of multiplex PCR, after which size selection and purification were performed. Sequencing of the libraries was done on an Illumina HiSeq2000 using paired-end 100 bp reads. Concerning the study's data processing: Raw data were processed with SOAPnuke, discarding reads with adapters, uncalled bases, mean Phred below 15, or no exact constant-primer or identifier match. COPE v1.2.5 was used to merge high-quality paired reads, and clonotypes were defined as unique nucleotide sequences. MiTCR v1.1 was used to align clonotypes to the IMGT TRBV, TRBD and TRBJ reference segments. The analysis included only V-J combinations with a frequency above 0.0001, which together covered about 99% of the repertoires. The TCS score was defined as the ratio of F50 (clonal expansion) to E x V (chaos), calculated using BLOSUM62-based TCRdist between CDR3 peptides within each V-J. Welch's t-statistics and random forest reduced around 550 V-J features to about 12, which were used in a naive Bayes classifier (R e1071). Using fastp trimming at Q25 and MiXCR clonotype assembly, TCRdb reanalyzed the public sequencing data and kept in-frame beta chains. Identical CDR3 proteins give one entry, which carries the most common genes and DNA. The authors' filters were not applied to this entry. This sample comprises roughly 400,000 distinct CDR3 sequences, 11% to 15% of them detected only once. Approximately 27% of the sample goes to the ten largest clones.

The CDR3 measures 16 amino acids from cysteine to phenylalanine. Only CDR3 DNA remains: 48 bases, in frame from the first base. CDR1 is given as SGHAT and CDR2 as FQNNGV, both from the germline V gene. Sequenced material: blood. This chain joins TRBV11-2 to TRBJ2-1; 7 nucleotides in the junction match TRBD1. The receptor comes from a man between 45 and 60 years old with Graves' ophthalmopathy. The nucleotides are TGTGCCAGCAGCGCGGCAGGGGGTATCTCCTACAATGAGCAGCTCTTC. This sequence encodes CASSAAGGISYNEQLF.